The rows below give T cell receptor beta chains drawn from one sample of a study of T cell responses to AZD1222 COVID-19 vaccine. TCRdb's table, derived via immunoSEQ multiplex PCR, lists solely in-frame clones and lacks some. The data contain more than 150,000 clones, approximately 94% of them singletons. This sample comprised peripheral blood, obtained 28 days after the second AZD1222 dose. The origin of the receptors is an adult who received the AZD1222 COVID-19 vaccine. The CDR3 runs from the conserved cysteine through the conserved F or W. The D gene is left open where the match is weak. The listing skips clone size in some rows; elsewhere it reads once, few, many or a size class.

length	D	V	J	size	DNA	CDR3
14	NA	TRBV11-2	TRBJ1-1	NA	TGTGCCAGCAGTCGAACTCAGGGACGCACTGAAGCTTTCTTT	CASSRTQGRTEAFF
19	TRBD1	TRBV30	TRBJ1-5	NA	TGTGCCTGGAGTGTATTACGGGACAGGGGATGGTGTAAGCAATCAGCCCAGCATTTT	CAWSVLRDRGWCKQSAQHF
12	NA	TRBV11-2	TRBJ1-2	NA	TGTGCCAGCAGCCAACTGACGGATGGCTACACCTTC	CASSQLTDGYTF
10	NA	TRBV5-1	TRBJ1-1	few	TGCGCCAGCAGCTTGGGTCCAGCTTTCTTT	CASSLGPAFF
15	TRBD1	TRBV3-1/TRBV3-2	TRBJ1-2	NA	TGTGCCAGCAGCCAAGTCGGACAGGGGATGAGAGGCTACACCTTC	CASSQVGQGMRGYTF
16	NA	TRBV6-2/TRBV6-3	TRBJ2-2	NA	TGTGCCAGCAGTTACTCGCGCACATCGAACACCGGGGAGCTGTTTTTT	CASSYSRTSNTGELFF
18	NA	TRBV6-2/TRBV6-3	TRBJ1-6	NA	TGTGCCAGCAGTTATACTTCCCTGGGACTGAAGAATAATTCACCCCTCCACTTT	CASSYTSLGLKNNSPLHF
15	TRBD2	TRBV5-6	TRBJ2-5	NA	TGTGCCAGCAGGATAAGCGGGGGCGGGCGAGGGACCCAGTACTTC	CASRISGGGRGTQYF
13	NA	TRBV27	TRBJ1-6	NA	TGTGCCAGCACGCGAGGGATAGGGTCACCCCTCCACTTT	CASTRGIGSPLHF
16	NA	TRBV4-1	TRBJ1-2	NA	TGCGCCAGCAGCCAAGTTTTTATTAGGGGGAGGTACGGCTACACCTTC	CASSQVFIRGRYGYTF
14	TRBD2	TRBV7-8	TRBJ2-1	NA	TGTGCCAGCAGCTCGACTAGCGGGAGGAATGAGCAGTTCTTC	CASSSTSGRNEQFF
14	NA	TRBV5-6	TRBJ2-7	NA	TGTGCCAGCAGCCCCTCCTACTGGGGCGACGAGCAGTACTTC	CASSPSYWGDEQYF
16	TRBD2	TRBV5-4	TRBJ2-7	NA	TGTGCCAGCAGCTTACTGAGCGGGGGACATGCGGGCGAGCAGTACTTC	CASSLLSGGHAGEQYF
13	NA	TRBV5-1	TRBJ1-1	NA	TGCGCCAGCAGCTTGGGGGCAGGAGGTGAAGCTTTCTTT	CASSLGAGGEAFF
14	TRBD1	TRBV7-2	TRBJ2-7	NA	TGTGCCAGCAGCCTACAGGGGGCCGTGAACGAGCAGTACTTC	CASSLQGAVNEQYF
18	NA	TRBV7-8	TRBJ1-2	NA	TGTGCCAGCAGCCCAAGGACGGTGGAGCCTAGAAATAACTATGGCTACACCTTC	CASSPRTVEPRNNYGYTF
15	TRBD2	TRBV7-8	TRBJ2-7	NA	TGTGCCAGCAGCTTATTCGGGCTAGCGGGAGACGAGCAGTACTTC	CASSLFGLAGDEQYF
18	NA	TRBV7-2	TRBJ2-1	once	TGTGCCAGCAGCTCACCGTTCGGTGGGGGGCAGGCCTACAATGAGCAGTTCTTC	CASSSPFGGGQAYNEQFF
15	TRBD1	TRBV2	TRBJ2-2	NA	TGTGCCAGCAGGACCGGGACAGGGAAGACCGGGGAGCTGTTTTTT	CASRTGTGKTGELFF
14	NA	TRBV18	TRBJ1-4	NA	TGTGCCAGCTCCCCGGAAGGAGCAGATGAAAAACTGTTTTTT	CASSPEGADEKLFF
14	NA	TRBV27	TRBJ1-5	NA	TGTGCCAGCAGGGGCCGACAGCGAAGTCAGCCCCAGCATTTT	CASRGRQRSQPQHF
15	TRBD1	TRBV6-5	TRBJ1-3	once	TGTGCCAGCAGACAACAGGGGGCTGCCGGAAACACCATATATTTT	CASRQQGAAGNTIYF
15	NA	TRBV11-3	TRBJ2-2	once	TGTGCCAGCAGCCACGGGACAAAAAACACCGGGGAGCTGTTTTTT	CASSHGTKNTGELFF
13	NA	TRBV28	TRBJ1-2	once	TGTGCCAGCAGTTTGCAGGGTAGCTATGGCTACACCTTC	CASSLQGSYGYTF
13	NA	TRBV28	TRBJ1-2	NA	TGTGCCAGCAGCCCCCTCTCCTTCTATGGCTACACCTTC	CASSPLSFYGYTF
14	TRBD2	TRBV18	TRBJ2-7	NA	TGTGCCAGCTCACCACCGGGGAGGGGCCACGAGCAGTACTTC	CASSPPGRGHEQYF
17	TRBD2	TRBV18	TRBJ2-3	once	TGTGCCAGCTCACCTCTTGGACTAGCGGGGAGCACAGATACGCAGTATTTT	CASSPLGLAGSTDTQYF
12	NA	TRBV12-5	TRBJ2-1	NA	TGTGCTAGTGGTTTAGAAGGGAATGAGCAGTTCTTC	CASGLEGNEQFF
16	NA	TRBV11-3	TRBJ1-4	NA	TGTGCCAGCAGCCTAAAGGGGCGGTGGGCTAATGAAAAACTGTTTTTT	CASSLKGRWANEKLFF
14	TRBD2	TRBV19	TRBJ2-3	NA	TGTGCCAGTAGTTTGGGGGGGTGGACAGATACGCAGTATTTT	CASSLGGWTDTQYF
18	TRBD1	TRBV25-1	TRBJ1-1	NA	TGTGCCAGCAGTCCGAGTACTCCGGGACAGGGCATGAACACTGAAGCTTTCTTT	CASSPSTPGQGMNTEAFF
14	NA	TRBV7-9	TRBJ2-5	NA	TGTGCCAGCGGTATGAGCGGACCTGAAGAGACCCAGTACTTC	CASGMSGPEETQYF
16	NA	TRBV2	TRBJ1-3	NA	TGTGCCAGCCTATCTTCCCTACTCTTCTCTGGAAACACCATATATTTT	CASLSSLLFSGNTIYF
14	NA	TRBV28	TRBJ2-7	NA	TGTGCCAGCAGATTATCCGGGAGCCCCCTCGAGCAGTACTTC	CASRLSGSPLEQYF
14	NA	TRBV2	TRBJ1-5	once	TGTGCCAGCAGTCAGTTCTTTAGCAATCAGCCCCAGCATTTT	CASSQFFSNQPQHF
14	TRBD1	TRBV7-6	TRBJ2-7	NA	TGTGCCAGCAGCTCATCTCGGAAGGGGGCCGAGCAGTACTTC	CASSSSRKGAEQYF
15	TRBD2	TRBV7-9	TRBJ2-1	NA	TGTGCCAGCAGCCCCAGCGGGAGGAACTACAATGAGCAGTTCTTC	CASSPSGRNYNEQFF
15	TRBD1	TRBV6-5	TRBJ1-5	once	TGTGCCAGCAGTCTCGGGACAGGCGAGAATCAGCCCCAGCATTTT	CASSLGTGENQPQHF
13	NA	TRBV18	TRBJ1-2	NA	TGTGCCAGCTCACCTTTACGGGGGCCCGCCTACACCTTC	CASSPLRGPAYTF
14	NA	TRBV24-1	TRBJ2-3	NA	TGTGCCACCAGTGACACTAAGCAGGTGGATACGCAGTATTTT	CATSDTKQVDTQYF
14	NA	TRBV19	TRBJ2-6	NA	TGTGCCAGTAGCAGGGGTACTGGGGCCAACGTCCTGACTTTC	CASSRGTGANVLTF
12	NA	TRBV12-3/TRBV12-4	TRBJ2-3	once	TGTGCCAGCACCGTCGGACCCAGTGCGCAGTATTTT	CASTVGPSAQYF
16	NA	TRBV2	TRBJ1-4	once	TGTGCCAGCATCCTATCCAGGGAAATCTTCGGTGAAAAACTGTTTTTT	CASILSREIFGEKLFF
15	TRBD1	TRBV11-1	TRBJ2-7	NA	TGTGCCAGCAGCTTCGCCGCGACAGGGAGCCACGAGCAGTACTTC	CASSFAATGSHEQYF
14	NA	TRBV5-1	TRBJ2-5	NA	TGCGCCAGCAGCGAGGGTGTGGGACAAGAGACCCAGTACTTC	CASSEGVGQETQYF
16	NA	TRBV28	TRBJ1-5	NA	TGTGCCAGCAGAGATACGACGACGACCCTCGGCCAGCCCCAGCATTTT	CASRDTTTTLGQPQHF